The 3 T cell receptor beta chains below come from one sample, sequenced in a study of blood T cell repertoires in COVID-19 (dated by TCRdb to 2019 to 2021). The library came from the immunoSEQ multiplex PCR assay. In TCRdb, the immuneACCESS table is reduced to in-frame sequences with V and J assigned. These tables do not hold every clone; where another copy was compared, an unresolved V gene accounts for under half, and the others remain unexplained. The sample table shows about 20,000 clones, and 80% to 95% are seen once. The biggest ten clones account for roughly 7.4% of the sample. The sequenced sample consisted of peripheral blood. All receptors come from a man in his 70s with active COVID-19.

The genes are TRBV9 and TRBJ2-6, with D hard to call. V lost 4 bases and J lost 5, with 7 bases in between. The germline V gene encodes CDR1 SGDLS and CDR2 YYNGEE. CDR3 length: 13 residues. The CDR3 loop reads CASSPRWANVLTF. CDR3 DNA: TGTGCCAGCAGCCCCCGGTGGGCCAACGTCCTGACTTTC.

V usage is TRBV24-1 and J usage is TRBJ1-2, with D maybe TRBD1 (5 bases). This CDR3 has 14 residues. Germline loops: CDR1 KGHDR, CDR2 SFDVKD. V dropped 4 bases and J dropped 2 bases, with 10 bases sitting between them. CDR3 amino acids: CATSEAGYNYGYTF. The CDR3 region has the DNA TGTGCCACCAGTGAGGCAGGGTACAACTATGGCTACACCTTC.

This clone occurred once. V usage is TRBV5-4 and J usage is TRBJ2-7; TRBD2 is a possible D gene (6 bases). Trimming removed 2 bases from V and 1 base from J, with 10 bases in between. The CDR3 covers 14 residues. Germline values: CDR1 SGHNT, CDR2 YYREEE (reference sequence). DNA for the CDR3: TGTGCCAGCAGCTTCGGTGCGGGGTCCTACGAGCAGTACTTC. This sequence encodes CASSFGAGSYEQYF.